The 32 T cell receptor beta chains below were found in one sample sequenced in a study of T cell repertoires in cytomegalovirus infection. One entry per CDR3 protein, called by TCRdb with MiXCR from the reads. In the table there are fewer than 1,000,000 distinct CDR3 sequences, about 33% of which are singletons. These receptors lack a known antigen. Here the sequenced sample was cultured CD8+ T cells from PBMCs, taken from culture after CMV antigen stimulation. The receptors were gathered from a human donor in good health (CMV status not recorded). Some clones in this sample may be carry-over from other donors' samples.

This clonotype was detected a few times. This rearrangement joins TRBV6-1 to TRBJ1-1; a weak D match, TRBD1 (5 bases). V lost 5 bases to trimming and J lost 7 bases, with 11 bases between them. Germline-derived CDR1 and CDR2 are MNHNS and SASEGT. There are 12 residues in the CDR3. CDR3 protein: CASSRGSLEAFF. CDR3 bases: TGTGCCAGCAGTCGGGGGAGCCTTGAAGCTTTCTTT.

This clonotype was picked up a small number of times. The chain employs TRBV7-4 and TRBJ2-5, with D maybe TRBD1 (5 bases). V gave up 5 bases and J gave up 1 base, with 17 bases separating them. Germline lookup yields CDR1 SGHVT and CDR2 SQSDAQ. The CDR3 totals 16 residues. The CDR3 coding sequence is TGTGCCAGCAGCCCCCGTTTCTTAGACAGCCAAGAGACCCAGTACTTC. Encoded protein: CASSPRFLDSQETQYF. Using reference TRBV7-4 and TRBJ2-5 for the parts outside the CDR3, the full variable domain is GAGVSQSPRYKVAKRGRDVALRCDSISGHVTLYWYRQTLGQGSEVLTYSQSDAQRDKSGRPSGRFSAERPERSVSTLKIQRTEQGDSAVYLCASSPRFLDSQETQYFGPGTRLLVL.

The J gene is TRBJ2-7, the V gene TRBV6-2 or TRBV6-3, with D possibly TRBD1 on 5 matching bases. Trimming left V 6 bases short and J 4 bases short, with 13 bases between. CDR1 MNHEY and CDR2 SVGEGT come from the germline V gene. The CDR3 is 13 residues long. This CDR3 reads CASSPAGFYEQYV. For the CDR3, the DNA is TGTGCCAGCAGCCCCGCAGGGTTTTACGAGCAGTACGTC.

To note about this clonotype: Germline is not matched at one junction end, which may reflect a read error. The chain uses TRBV19 and TRBJ1-5; 7 positions agree with TRBD1. CDR1 LNHDA and CDR2 SQIVND come from the germline V gene (reference sequence). CDR3 length: 13 amino acids. CDR3 DNA: TGTGTCAGTCACAGGGGCGGCAATCAGCCCCAGCATTTT. The encoded protein is CVSHRGGNQPQHF.

This clonotype was counted between two and nine times. The gene calls are TRBV7-3 and TRBJ1-1; D remains unclear. Germline CDR1 SGHTA, CDR2 FQGTGA. This CDR3 is built from 13 residues. Deletions cut 1 base from V and 4 bases from J, with 7 bases between. The CDR3 coding sequence is TGTGCCAGCAGCTTAAGTTCGGCCACTGAAGCTTTCTTT. This gives the protein CASSLSSATEAFF.

The J gene is TRBJ2-5, the V gene TRBV5-8; 10 bases align to TRBD2. Trimming cost V 4 bases and J 1 base; bases outside gene matches: 7. The CDR3 runs 16 residues. Per the germline V gene, CDR1 is SGHTS and CDR2 is YDEGEE. The CDR3: CASSIGTSDSQETQYF. DNA for the CDR3: TGTGCCAGCAGCATAGGGACTAGCGACTCCCAAGAGACCCAGTACTTC.

This clonotype was recorded a few times. The J gene is TRBJ1-2, the V gene TRBV14, with D perhaps matching TRBD1 (5 bases). The CDR3 has 13 residues. Germline lookup yields CDR1 SGHDN and CDR2 FVKESK. V lost 4 bases to trimming and J lost 8 bases, with 14 bases between them. The CDR3 region has the DNA TGTGCCAGCAGCCCCCGGAGGGGTTGGGGCTACACCTTC. Its translation is CASSPRRGWGYTF. Full variable domain (missing parts from reference TRBV14 and TRBJ1-2): EAGVTQFPSHSVIEKGQTVTLRCDPISGHDNLYWYRRVMGKEIKFLLHFVKESKQDESGMPNNRFLAERTGGTYSTLKVQPAELEDSGVYFCASSPRRGWGYTFGSGTRLTVV.

The V and J genes are TRBV29-1 and TRBJ2-5, with D possibly being TRBD1 (5 bases). The CDR3 sequence is 12 residues long. Germline V gene data show CDR1 as SQVTM and CDR2 as ANQGSEA. Deletions cut 2 bases from V and 7 bases from J, with 11 bases between. CDR3 in amino acids: CSVEQGDRTQYF. The DNA of the CDR3 is TGCAGCGTTGAACAGGGCGATAGGACCCAGTACTTC. The full variable domain, with the rest looked up from reference TRBV29-1 and TRBJ2-5, is SAVISQKPSRDICQRGTSLTIQCQVDSQVTMMFWYRQQPGQSLTLIATANQGSEATYESGFVIDKFPISRPNLTFSTLTVSNMSPEDSSIYLCSVEQGDRTQYFGPGTRLLVL.

This clonotype has just a few counts. V gene TRBV19 combines with J gene TRBJ2-7; the match to TRBD1 covers 8 bases. Trimming cost V 8 bases and J 5 bases; bases outside gene matches: 11. The germline gives CDR1 LNHDA, CDR2 SQIVND (reference sequence). The CDR3 loop spans 14 amino acids. The CDR3 DNA reads TGTGCCAGTGGGGGCAGGGGGCTTAGGGACGAGCAGTACTTC. Its translation is CASGGRGLRDEQYF.

J is TRBJ2-7 and V is TRBV28; the match to TRBD2 covers 7 bases. Germline CDR1 and CDR2: MDHEN and SYDVKM. The trim removed 10 bases at V and 3 bases at J, leaving 9 bases unmatched. The CDR3 loop spans 13 amino acids. CDR3 bases: TGTGCCACGGTCCCCGTAGCGGGCTACGAGCAGTACGTC. Its protein product is CATVPVAGYEQYV.

In its sample, this clonotype was seen a few times. This chain links TRBV6-1 with TRBJ1-2; TRBD1 matches 8 bases. Germline values: CDR1 MNHNS, CDR2 SASEGT. The V gene end was trimmed by 0 bases and the J gene end by 7 bases; junction bases not matched to a gene: 16. CDR3 length: 18 amino acids. The CDR3 DNA sequence: TGTGCCAGCAGTGAAGCGCCGGGGACAGGAGGGATGGTGAGTGGCTACACCTTC. Translation gives CASSEAPGTGGMVSGYTF.

The V gene is TRBV28, the J gene TRBJ1-6; D is uncertain. The V gene lost 7 bases and the J gene lost 1 base, with 11 bases spanning the gap. The CDR3 extends over 15 amino acids. CDR1 is MDHEN, CDR2 SYDVKM, per germline. The CDR3, as DNA: TGTGCCAGCAATTATCAAGGATCCTATAATTCACCCCTCCACTTT. The encoded protein is CASNYQGSYNSPLHF.

The rearrangement uses TRBV6-1 and TRBJ1-2; D not resolved. The CDR3 has 13 residues. Germline CDR1 is MNHNS and CDR2 is SASEGT. Trimming stripped 5 bases from V and 5 bases from J, with 12 bases between. CDR3 residues: CASSHSRQYGYTF. The CDR3 DNA reads TGTGCCAGCAGTCACAGCCGGCAGTATGGCTACACCTTC.

The chain uses TRBV5-1 and TRBJ2-5, with a possible D match to TRBD1 (7 bases). V lost 6 bases, J lost 1 base, and 13 bases lay in between. The CDR3 is 14 residues long. The V gene's germline CDR1 is SGHRS and CDR2 YFSETQ. The CDR3 DNA sequence: TGCGCCAGCAACTCAGGGGGGCTCCAAGAGACCCAGTACTTC. This gives the protein CASNSGGLQETQYF.

The chain couples TRBV20-1 to TRBJ2-5, with 15 bases fitting TRBD2. V lost 4 bases, J lost 4 bases, and 4 bases stayed unmatched. The CDR3 length is 15 residues. Germline V CDR1 and CDR2: DFQATT, SNEGSKA (reference sequence). In DNA form, the CDR3 reads TGCAGTGCTACGGGACTAGCGGGGGGCTTAGAGACCCAGTACTTC. It encodes CSATGLAGGLETQYF.

The V and J genes are TRBV28 and TRBJ1-2, with a tentative D call TRBD1 (6 bases). V shed 6 bases and J shed 8 bases, with 19 bases lying between them. Per germline, CDR1 MDHEN and CDR2 SYDVKM. The CDR3 runs 14 residues. In DNA, the CDR3 is TGTGCCAGCAGAGGGACAAATCCAGCTAAAGGCTACACCTTC. Encoded protein: CASRGTNPAKGYTF.

In this sample, this clonotype turned up many times. This chain joins TRBV7-8 and TRBJ2-7; 9 bases align to TRBD2. Trimming cost V 1 base and J 3 bases; bases outside gene matches: 7. Germline V CDR1 and CDR2: SGHVS, FQNEAQ. The CDR3 is 16 amino acids. CDR3 in amino acids: CASSLDQRGASYEQYF. The CDR3, as DNA: TGTGCCAGCAGCTTAGACCAGCGGGGGGCCAGCTACGAGCAGTACTTC.

This clonotype appeared a few times. This chain uses TRBV6-2 or TRBV6-3 with TRBJ2-1; 10 bases align to TRBD1. Germline-derived CDR1 and CDR2 are MNHEY and SVGEGT. The CDR3 sequence is 16 residues long. The J segment lost 6 bases and the V segment lost 6 bases, leaving 11 bases of the junction unmatched. The CDR3 loop reads CASSTPGQGLRNEQFF. DNA for the CDR3: TGTGCCAGCAGCACCCCGGGACAGGGGCTTCGCAATGAGCAGTTCTTC.

This clonotype occurred once. The rearrangement joins TRBV27 to TRBJ2-5; the D gene is possibly TRBD2 (5 bases). CDR3 size: 13 residues. The germline gives CDR1 MNHEY, CDR2 SMNVEV (reference sequence). The ends were cut back, 5 bases at V and 4 bases at J, with 11 bases in the middle. CDR3 in amino acids: CASSIGSSETQYF. The CDR3 DNA follows: TGTGCCAGCAGTATAGGGAGTTCAGAGACCCAGTACTTC.

This clonotype occurred many times. This chain uses TRBV7-6 with TRBJ1-5; TRBD1 agrees at 7 bases. This CDR3 comprises 15 residues. The germline gives CDR1 SGHVS, CDR2 FNYEAQ. V was clipped by 2 bases and J by 5 bases; unmatched bases: 6. The CDR3 DNA sequence: TGTGCCAGCAGCTTACTGCAGGGGGAATATCAGCCCCAGCATTTT. Translating it yields CASSLLQGEYQPQHF.

This clonotype was seen ten or more times. The rearrangement links TRBV7-2 to TRBJ2-1; possibly TRBD1 for D (6 bases). Per the germline V gene, CDR1 is SGHTA and CDR2 is FQGNSA. The CDR3 extends over 16 amino acids. Trimming took 5 bases from V and 2 from J, leaving 16 bases between them. The CDR3 loop reads CASSVTGMGPYNEQFF. Written as DNA, the CDR3 is TGTGCCAGCAGCGTTACAGGGATGGGTCCCTACAATGAGCAGTTCTTC.

This clonotype was observed a few times. The chain uses TRBV7-9 and TRBJ2-7, with TRBD2 matching over 7 bases. CDR3 length: 14 amino acids. V lost 4 bases to trimming and J lost 4 bases; unmatched junction nucleotides: 7. CDR1 is SEHNR, CDR2 FQNEAQ, per germline (reference sequence). Written as DNA, the CDR3 is TGTGCCAGCAGCTCGACCGGGAGGCGGTACGAGCAGTACTTC. Translation: CASSSTGRRYEQYF. The full variable domain, its missing parts supplied by reference TRBV7-9 and TRBJ2-7, is DTGVSQNPRHKITKRGQNVTFRCDPISEHNRLYWYRQTLGQGPEFLTYFQNEAQLEKSRLLSDRFSAERPKGSFSTLEIQRTEQGDSAMYLCASSSTGRRYEQYFGPGTRLTVT.

Only a few counts were recorded for this clonotype. CDR3 in DNA: TGTGCCAGCAGTTTATTAGGGGAAGCCTATGGCTACACCTTC. Translated, it gives CASSLLGEAYGYTF. The rearrangement uses TRBV27 and TRBJ1-2, with a possible D match to TRBD1 (5 bases). Between the trimmed V and J ends, which lost 1 base and 4 bases, there was a span of 10 bases. The CDR3 is made up of 14 amino acids. The germline V gene has CDR1 MNHEY and CDR2 SMNVEV (reference sequence).

This chain uses TRBV27 with TRBJ1-2; D gene unclear. Germline loops: CDR1 MNHEY, CDR2 SMNVEV (reference sequence). The CDR3 runs 16 residues. Trimming stripped 6 bases from V and 7 bases from J, with 24 bases between. CDR3 bases: TGTGCCAGCAGAGGGATCGAGAGTGTTCCTTTTGGTGGCTACACCTTC. Its translation: CASRGIESVPFGGYTF.

The chain carries TRBV4-2 and TRBJ2-3; 9 bases align to TRBD2. The CDR3 totals 16 residues. V lost 3 bases to trimming and J lost 4 bases; unmatched junction nucleotides: 8. The germline V gene has CDR1 LGHNA and CDR2 YNFKEQ. CDR3 region: CASSQSPAGGPDTQYF. The CDR3 DNA is TGTGCCAGCAGCCAGTCGCCCGCGGGGGGGCCAGATACGCAGTATTTT.

The chain is built from TRBV20-1 and TRBJ2-7, with 8 bases fitting TRBD2. The CDR3 runs to 15 residues. The J segment lost 1 base and the V segment lost 1 base, leaving 6 bases of the junction unmatched. Germline CDR1 DFQATT, CDR2 SNEGSKA (reference sequence). The CDR3 protein is CSARGRGDTSYEQYV. For the CDR3, the DNA is TGCAGTGCTAGAGGGCGGGGGGACACTTCCTACGAGCAGTACGTC.

The rearrangement links TRBV6-5 to TRBJ2-2, with unresolved D. In germline, CDR1 is MNHEY, CDR2 SVGAGI. V gave up 2 bases and J gave up 6 bases, with 7 bases separating them. The length of the CDR3 is 13 residues. In DNA form, the CDR3 reads TGTGCCAGCAGTTACGAGTGGCCCGGGGAGCTGTTTTTT. Its translation is CASSYEWPGELFF.

The V gene is TRBV6-1, the J gene TRBJ1-3; D uncertain. The V gene lost 3 bases and the J gene lost 0 bases, with 12 bases spanning the gap. The CDR3 sequence is 16 residues long. CDR1 is MNHNS, CDR2 SASEGT, per germline. The CDR3 loop is CASSDPQRNSGNTIYF. The CDR3 nucleotides are TGTGCCAGCAGTGATCCCCAGCGAAACTCTGGAAACACCATATATTTT.

J is TRBJ1-4 and V is TRBV7-6, with 7 bases lining up with TRBD1. Germline V lookup: CDR1 SGHVS, CDR2 FNYEAQ. Germline trimming cut 5 bases from V and 10 bases from J; bases unmatched to any gene: 10. The CDR3 length is 14 residues. The CDR3 coding sequence is TGTGCCAGCAGCGACAGGGAAGGTGGAGGAAAACTGTTTTTT. Its translation is CASSDREGGGKLFF.

This clonotype was recorded a few times. This chain connects TRBV5-6 to TRBJ2-1; no clear D. Germline lookup yields CDR1 SGHDT and CDR2 YYEEEE. This CDR3 contains 14 residues. The V end lost 5 bases, the J end lost 3 bases, and 12 bases lay between the germline ends. CDR3 bases: TGTGCCAGCAGACATTGGGCAGACTACAATGAGCAGTTCTTC. Residues: CASRHWADYNEQFF.

About this clonotype itself: This is likely an artifact of a read error, given a far larger clone one base away. The V gene is TRBV12-3 or TRBV12-4, the J gene TRBJ1-5; D gene uncertain. The V end lost 4 bases, the J end lost 9 bases, and 10 bases lay between the germline ends. This CDR3 has 12 amino acids. CDR3 amino acids: CASSSGRLPQHF. Here the CDR3 DNA reads TGTGCCAGCAGTTCCGGACGACTGCCCCAGCATTTT.

This clonotype was found once. The V call is TRBV6-6, the J call TRBJ2-2; D tentatively reads TRBD1 or TRBD2 (5 bases each). The CDR3 totals 13 residues. CDR1 and CDR2 from the germline V gene are MNHNY and SVGAGI (reference sequence). V lost 2 bases, J lost 6 bases, and 7 bases lay in between. Written as DNA, the CDR3 is TGTGCCAGCAGTTACGGGACGGCCGGGGAGCTGTTTTTT. This codes for CASSYGTAGELFF.